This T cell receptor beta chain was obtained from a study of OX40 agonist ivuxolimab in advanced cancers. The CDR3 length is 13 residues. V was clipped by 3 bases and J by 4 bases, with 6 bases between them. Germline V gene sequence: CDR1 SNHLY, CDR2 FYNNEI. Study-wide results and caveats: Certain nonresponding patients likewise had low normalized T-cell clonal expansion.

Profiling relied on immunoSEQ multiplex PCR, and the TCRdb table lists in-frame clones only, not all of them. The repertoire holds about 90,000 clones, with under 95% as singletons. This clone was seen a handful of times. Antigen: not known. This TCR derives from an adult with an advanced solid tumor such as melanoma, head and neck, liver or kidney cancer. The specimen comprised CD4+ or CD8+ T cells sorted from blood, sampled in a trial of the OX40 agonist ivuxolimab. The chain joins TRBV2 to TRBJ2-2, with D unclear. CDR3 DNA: TGTGCCAGCAGTGATCTTCGCACCGGGGAGCTGTTTTTT. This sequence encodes CASSDLRTGELFF. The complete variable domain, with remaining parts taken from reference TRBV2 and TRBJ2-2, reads EPEVTQTPSHQVTQMGQEVILRCVPISNHLYFYWYRQILGQKVEFLVSFYNNEISEKSEIFDDQFSVERPDGSNFTLKIRSTKLEDSAMYFCASSDLRTGELFFGEGSRLTVL.